The entry below gives a single T cell receptor (beta chain) sequence along with its context. Its target is not known. This entry comes from a study of shared clonotypes between healthy human individuals. Study details: Donors consisted of a couple of women and a few men between 18 and 49.

This table comes from immunoSEQ multiplex PCR, and its TCRdb copy is limited to in-frame clones, with some not included. The table has approximately 1,500,000 clones, approximately 96% seen once. Study findings and constraints: The sampled material consisted only of blood, and tissue repertoires are likely to differ.

From germline, CDR1 is LGHNA and CDR2 YNFKEQ. V dropped 3 bases and J dropped 3 bases, with 12 bases sitting between them. This CDR3 is 15 amino acids long. The sequenced material came from naive CD4+ T cells sorted from blood. As to subset: CD45RA+ positively selected. The rearrangement uses TRBV4-2 and TRBJ2-1, with TRBD1 as a possible D gene (6 bases). This clonotype was sampled from a man under 40 in good health. Here the CDR3 DNA reads TGTGCCAGCAGCCACCCCGGGACAAACTACAATGAGCAGTTCTTC. The encoded protein is CASSHPGTNYNEQFF.